This T cell receptor beta chain emerged from a study of shared clonotypes between healthy human individuals. About the study: CD4 naive and CD4 memory each took three plates per donor, while CD8 naive took two and CD8 memory one.

Profiling relied on immunoSEQ multiplex PCR, and the TCRdb table lists in-frame clones only, not all of them. The sample yields about 1.5 million clones, roughly 98% seen once. With 5 bases removed from V and 4 bases from J, the gap between germline ends came to 14 bases. The CDR3 has 14 residues. Germline CDR1 SGHTA, CDR2 FQGNSA. Turning to this clone: Its cognate antigen is unknown.

The study's findings and limits: Richness estimates generally favored naive over memory subsets.

Sequenced input: naive CD4+ T cells sorted from blood. Subset in this sample: CD45RA+ positively selected. The chain has TRBV7-2 and TRBJ1-2, with unresolved D. The TCR comes from a young man in good health. CDR3 in amino acids: CASSPRGAPYGYTF. CDR3 nucleotides: TGTGCCAGCAGCCCCCGCGGCGCTCCCTATGGCTACACCTTC.